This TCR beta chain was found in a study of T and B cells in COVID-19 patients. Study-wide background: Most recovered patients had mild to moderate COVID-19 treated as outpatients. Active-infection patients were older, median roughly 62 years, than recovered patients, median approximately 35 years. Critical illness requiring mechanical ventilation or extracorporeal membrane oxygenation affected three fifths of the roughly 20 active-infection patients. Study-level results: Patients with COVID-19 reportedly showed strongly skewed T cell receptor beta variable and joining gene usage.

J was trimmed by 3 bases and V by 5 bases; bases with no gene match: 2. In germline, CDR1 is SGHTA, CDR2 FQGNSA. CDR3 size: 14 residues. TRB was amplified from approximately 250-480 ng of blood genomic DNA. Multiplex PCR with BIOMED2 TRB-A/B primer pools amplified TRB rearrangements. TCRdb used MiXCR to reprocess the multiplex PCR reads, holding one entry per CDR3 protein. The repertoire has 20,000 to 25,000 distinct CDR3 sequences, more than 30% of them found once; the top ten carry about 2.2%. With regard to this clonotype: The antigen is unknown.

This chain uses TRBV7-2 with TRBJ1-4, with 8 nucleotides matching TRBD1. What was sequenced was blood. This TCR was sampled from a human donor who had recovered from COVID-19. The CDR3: CASSPQGANEKLFF. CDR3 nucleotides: TGTGCCAGCAGCCCACAGGGGGCTAATGAAAAACTGTTTTTT.